This TCR beta chain stems from a study of lymphopenia after photon versus proton radiotherapy. Looked up from germline, CDR1 is SGHRS and CDR2 is YFSETQ. V was clipped by 4 bases and J by 0 bases, with 10 bases between them. This CDR3 region has 14 residues. In regard to this clone: Its specificity is unknown.

Study findings and constraints: Survival link was tested only in deceased patients; proton benefit remains a possibility.

TCRdb's copy holds only in-frame clones and misses some; the assay was immunoSEQ multiplex PCR. This sample has about 70,000 clones, with over 70% found just once. This material consisted of peripheral blood, taken from a patient treated with proton-based radiotherapy. The rearrangement joins TRBV5-1 to TRBJ2-5, with D tentatively TRBD1 (6 bases). This TCR came from a man older than 75 with esophageal cancer. In DNA form, the CDR3 reads TGCGCCAGCAGCCGAGGACAGTACCAAGAGACCCAGTACTTC. Its translation: CASSRGQYQETQYF.